The TCR beta chain described here comes from a study of blood T cell repertoires in COVID-19 (TCRdb year 2020). With respect to the entire study: The collaborator samples originated in the United States, Italy and Spain and spanned the acute and convalescent phases of COVID-19. The prospective study material was composed of cDNA or gDNA derived from T cells, B-cell-depleted T cells, or PBMCs. The dataset comprised deeply sampled blood TCRbeta repertoires from subjects exposed to, actively infected with, or recovered from COVID-19. The repertoires were released in a freely available public database meant as a resource for research on the immune response to SARS-CoV-2. The samples were drawn from the first 160 participants of the ongoing ImmuneRACE study and from about 1,200 subjects provided by 6 global collaborators. Sample metadata almost always included a de-identified subject ID, COVID-19 status, age in years and sex. Where available, HLA class I and class II types were taken from metadata supplied by the sample provider and were not determined by assay-based typing.

One collaborating source in Seattle enrolled patients during active infection and followed them longitudinally through the course of disease. The collaborating institutions used their own protocols to collect whole blood in K2EDTA tubes. For TCRbeta analysis, collaborators shipped samples as frozen whole blood, isolated PBMCs, or DNA extracted from either of those sample types. Concerning this clone itself: Its antigen is still unknown. No base qualities exist here, and no much larger clone lies one base off it.

TCRbeta CDR3 regions were amplified from genomic DNA using the immunoSEQ Assay, a bias-controlled multiplex PCR. The paper's processing steps were these. The number of nucleated cells in each sample was estimated by amplification of reference gene primers within the assay. To quantify the absolute abundance of each unique TCRbeta CDR3 rearrangement, sequence reads were collapsed and filtered. For each sample, productive Simpson clonality was calculated by taking the square root of Simpson's diversity index across productive rearrangements. TCRdb mirrors the immuneACCESS table, restricted to in-frame sequences. Some clones are absent from its copies; in checked studies, under half trace to an unresolved V gene, and the reason for the others is unknown. D and trimming were read from the DNA, whereas the V and J calls and clone size are those reported in that table. In all, the sample holds approximately 240,000 clones, and around 90% of those were seen once. The top ten clones comprise 0.8% to 0.95% of the sample.

What the work shows at the level of the full study, not this receptor alone: Clinical and demographic metadata were provided uncurated, with the amount varying by source and participant.

The CDR3 spans 15 residues, from the cysteine through the phenylalanine. Of all the DNA, just the CDR3 is kept, 45 bases in frame from base 1. According to the germline V gene, CDR1 reads LGHNA and CDR2 reads YNFKEQ. Cut back by 0 bases and 12 bases, the V and J ends lie 15 bases apart. This TCR came from a man aged 30 to 45 with COVID-19, enrolled during active disease. The sample was peripheral blood. The rearrangement joined TRBV4-2 to TRBJ1-6, with the D segment identity uncertain. The nucleotide sequence is TGTGCCAGCAGCCAAGATCTGGCAGGTCCCTTACCCCTCCACTTT. This yields the protein CASSQDLAGPLPLHF.